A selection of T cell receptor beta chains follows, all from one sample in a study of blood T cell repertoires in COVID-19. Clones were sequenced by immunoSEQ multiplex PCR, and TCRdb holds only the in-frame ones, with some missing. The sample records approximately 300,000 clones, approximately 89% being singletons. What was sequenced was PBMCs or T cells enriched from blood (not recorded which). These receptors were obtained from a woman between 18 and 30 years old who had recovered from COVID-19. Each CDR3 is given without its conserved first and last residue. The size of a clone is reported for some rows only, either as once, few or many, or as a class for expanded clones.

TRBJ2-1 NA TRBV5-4 ASSPDISEGVGNEQF
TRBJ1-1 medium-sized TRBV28 ASRPAGMNTEAF
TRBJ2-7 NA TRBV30 AWTRGGPSYEQY
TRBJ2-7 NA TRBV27 ASSWRLRDRGDEQY
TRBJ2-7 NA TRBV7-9 ASSSPRLAGGLEQY
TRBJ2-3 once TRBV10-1 ASSDPAGGRHGTDTQY
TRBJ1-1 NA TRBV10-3 AISDPTRGFLGNTEAF
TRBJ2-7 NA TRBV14 ASSQARSGRAYEQY
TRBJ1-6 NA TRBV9 ASSADIGESPLH
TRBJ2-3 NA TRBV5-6 ASSRTSGRAGSTDTQY
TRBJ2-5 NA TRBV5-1 ASSLSLTVSQETQY
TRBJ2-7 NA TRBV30 AWSVLGSLRAGSYEQY
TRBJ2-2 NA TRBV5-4 ASSSPAGELF
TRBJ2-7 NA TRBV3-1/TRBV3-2 ANPDRCPYEQY
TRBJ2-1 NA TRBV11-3 ASSLGGNYNEQF
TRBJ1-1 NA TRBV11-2 ASSLDPRTDKNTEAF
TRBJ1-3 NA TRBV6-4 ASSESSGGGNTIY
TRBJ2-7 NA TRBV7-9 ASSPEAAEQY
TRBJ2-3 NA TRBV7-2 ASSLGHSTDTQY
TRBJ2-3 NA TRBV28 ASSFGLAGGTDTQY
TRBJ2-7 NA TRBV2 ASRGDGYEQY
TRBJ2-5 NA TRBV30 AWSLDRHQETQY
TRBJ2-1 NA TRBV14 ASSHTGTSEDNEQF
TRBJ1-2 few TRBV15 ATSPKSNRPLYGYT
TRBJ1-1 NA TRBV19 ASSLTGMNTEAF
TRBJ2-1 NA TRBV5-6 ASSLGADNEQF
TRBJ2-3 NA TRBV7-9 ASSPALAADTQY
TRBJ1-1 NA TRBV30 AWSVQANLL